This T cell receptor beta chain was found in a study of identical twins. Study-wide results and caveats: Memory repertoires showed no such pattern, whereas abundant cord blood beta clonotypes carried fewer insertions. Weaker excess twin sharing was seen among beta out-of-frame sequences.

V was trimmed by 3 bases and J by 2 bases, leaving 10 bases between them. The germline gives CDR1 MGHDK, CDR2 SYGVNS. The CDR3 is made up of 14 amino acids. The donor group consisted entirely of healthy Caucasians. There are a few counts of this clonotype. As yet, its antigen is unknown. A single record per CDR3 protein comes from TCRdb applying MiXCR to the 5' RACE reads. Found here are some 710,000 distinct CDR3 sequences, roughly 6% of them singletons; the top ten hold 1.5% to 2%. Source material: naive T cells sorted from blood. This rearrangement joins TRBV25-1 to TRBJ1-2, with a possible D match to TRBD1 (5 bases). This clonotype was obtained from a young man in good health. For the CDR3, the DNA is TGTGCCAGCAGTGAGGTTGGGGGGAACTATGGCTACACCTTC. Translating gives CASSEVGGNYGYTF.